The rows below give T cell receptor beta chains drawn from one sample of a study of human T cells and chemical hapten exposure. TCRdb re-called the RACE reads through MiXCR, storing one row per CDR3 protein. Among more than 75,000 distinct CDR3 sequences listed, roughly 9.1% were seen once. Sequenced here: whole blood, sampled in connection with sensitization to the hapten diphenylcyclopropenone (DPC). The receptors originated from a woman aged 35 to 49 with alopecia areata. Some clones in this sample may be carry-over from other donors' samples. CDR3s include the opening cysteine and the closing phenylalanine or tryptophan. The D gene is left open where the match is weak. The size of a clone is reported for some rows only, either as once, few or many, or as a class for expanded clones.

J	V	length	size	D	CDR3	DNA
TRBJ1-5	TRBV4-1	16	many	-	CASSQDFGGRDQPQHF	TGCGCCAGCAGCCAAGATTTCGGCGGGAGGGATCAGCCCCAGCATTTT
TRBJ2-7	TRBV7-3	15	-	TRBD1	CASSPGTGGAYEQYF	TGTGCCAGCAGCCCAGGGACAGGGGGAGCCTACGAGCAGTACTTC
TRBJ2-1	TRBV4-3	17	-	-	CASLRFRLTSRYNEQFF	TGCGCCAGCCTTCGCTTCCGGCTCACCTCAAGATACAATGAGCAGTTCTTC
TRBJ2-5	TRBV29-1	13	-	-	CSVPPGTEETQYF	TGCAGCGTTCCACCCGGGACCGAAGAGACCCAGTACTTC
TRBJ2-7	TRBV20-1	14	many	-	CSAISGTGGYEQYF	TGCAGTGCTATATCCGGGACCGGAGGTTACGAGCAGTACTTC
TRBJ2-2	TRBV7-2	20	few	TRBD1	CASSYHGQGAQRANTGELFF	TGTGCCAGCAGCTATCATGGACAGGGGGCGCAGAGGGCGAACACCGGGGAGCTGTTTTTT
TRBJ2-7	TRBV28	18	many	TRBD2	CASSFLGTSGGAAYEQYF	TGTGCCAGCAGTTTCCTAGGGACTAGCGGGGGGGCCGCCTACGAGCAGTACTTC
TRBJ2-2	TRBV27	13	-	-	CASSLWGTGELFF	TGTGCCAGCAGTTTATGGGGCACCGGGGAGCTGTTTTTT
TRBJ1-5	TRBV5-6	15	many	-	CASSSNGQFWEPQHF	TGTGCCAGCAGCTCGAATGGACAGTTTTGGGAGCCCCAGCATTTT
TRBJ2-7	TRBV10-3	13	many	-	CAISRQVSYEQYF	TGTGCCATCAGCCGACAGGTCTCCTACGAGCAGTACTTC
TRBJ2-2	TRBV3-1	17	many	TRBD2	CASSHYSGGANTGELFF	TGTGCCAGCAGCCATTACAGCGGGGGAGCGAACACCGGGGAGCTGTTTTTT
TRBJ1-1	TRBV18	13	-	-	CASSSDQVTEAFF	TGTGCCAGCTCGTCCGACCAGGTCACTGAAGCTTTCTTT
TRBJ2-7	TRBV6-5	14	many	-	CASSYPGFSYEQYF	TGTGCCAGCAGTTACCCAGGTTTTTCCTACGAGCAGTACTTC
TRBJ2-7	TRBV5-1	13	many	-	CASRNKPSFEQYF	TGCGCCAGCAGGAACAAACCATCATTCGAGCAGTACTTC
TRBJ1-3	TRBV18	15	many	-	CASSPEGTRGNTIYF	TGTGCCAGCTCACCAGAGGGGACGCGGGGAAACACCATATATTTT
TRBJ1-4	TRBV6-6	17	-	TRBD1	CASSYSGRGLSNEKLFF	TGTGCCAGCAGTTACTCGGGCAGGGGGCTTTCTAATGAAAAACTGTTTTTT
TRBJ2-7	TRBV7-2	16	few	TRBD1	CASSSQLAGTGDEQYF	TGTGCCAGCAGCTCACAACTCGCCGGGACAGGGGACGAGCAGTACTTC
TRBJ1-1	TRBV5-5	15	-	TRBD1	CASSMTTGLNTEAFF	TGTGCCAGCAGCATGACGACAGGGCTGAACACTGAAGCTTTCTTT
TRBJ2-3	TRBV7-2	13	many	-	CASSAGYLDTQYF	TGTGCCAGCAGCGCGGGTTATCTGGATACGCAGTATTTT
TRBJ1-6	TRBV7-6	13	many	-	CASSLAAGSPLHF	TGTGCCAGCAGCTTAGCCGCGGGTTCACCCCTCCACTTT
TRBJ2-1	TRBV24-1	13	-	-	CATSGWEYNEQFF	TGTGCCACCAGTGGATGGGAGTACAATGAGCAGTTCTTC
TRBJ2-1	TRBV7-2	13	many	-	CASSQSTYNEQFF	TGTGCCAGCAGCCAATCTACCTACAATGAGCAGTTCTTC
TRBJ2-3	TRBV12-3/TRBV12-4	13	many	-	CASSSSTLDSRYF	TGTGCCAGCAGTTCCAGCACGCTGGACTCGCGGTATTTT
TRBJ1-1	TRBV7-2	12	few	-	CASSLGVIGAFF	TGTGCCAGCAGCTTAGGGGTAATTGGGGCTTTCTTT
TRBJ2-7	TRBV7-9	12	many	-	CASSPLDYEQYF	TGTGCCAGCAGCCCCCTAGATTACGAGCAGTACTTC
TRBJ2-5	TRBV10-3	15	-	TRBD2	CASTAGTSGGPTQYF	TGTGCCTCGACGGCCGGGACTAGCGGGGGGCCGACCCAGTACTTC
TRBJ2-3	TRBV28	15	many	TRBD1	CASTGAQQGADTQYF	TGTGCCAGCACCGGGGCGCAGCAGGGGGCAGATACGCAGTATTTT
TRBJ2-7	TRBV12-3/TRBV12-4	14	-	-	CASNQYPGEYEQYF	TGTGCCAGCAATCAATATCCGGGAGAGTACGAGCAGTACTTC
TRBJ2-3	TRBV19	13	-	TRBD2	CASSSSGTDTQYF	TGTGCCAGTAGTAGTAGCGGGACAGATACGCAGTATTTT
TRBJ1-5	TRBV12-3/TRBV12-4	13	many	TRBD1	CASRRGPNQPQHF	TGTGCCAGCCGAAGGGGGCCCAATCAGCCCCAGCATTTT
TRBJ2-2	TRBV2	16	few	-	CASSRIYGLNTGELFF	TGTGCCAGCAGTAGGATCTATGGACTGAACACCGGGGAGCTGTTTTTT
TRBJ2-5	TRBV6-1	13	many	-	CASSEVGKETQYF	TGTGCCAGCAGTGAGGTGGGGAAAGAGACCCAGTACTTC
TRBJ2-7	TRBV19	11	-	-	CASSIGYEQYF	TGTGCCAGTAGTATTGGTTACGAGCAGTACTTC
TRBJ2-7	TRBV5-8	15	-	-	CASPEQAYSHYEQYF	TGTGCCAGTCCCGAACAGGCGTATTCCCACTACGAGCAGTACTTC
TRBJ2-7	TRBV9	15	many	-	CASSVGELSIYEQYF	TGTGCCAGCAGCGTAGGCGAATTGTCGATTTACGAGCAGTACTTC
TRBJ2-3	TRBV4-2	14	many	-	CASSQDEGWDTQYF	TGTGCCAGCAGCCAAGACGAGGGCTGGGATACGCAGTATTTT
TRBJ2-2	TRBV7-2	14	many	-	CASSQTGLAGELFF	TGTGCCAGCAGCCAGACAGGTTTGGCCGGGGAGCTGTTTTTT